The present T cell receptor (beta chain) was sequenced within a study of T cells expressing NK-cell markers. Study conclusions and caveats: There were several donors in whom these clonotypes also led the CD3+CD56-NKG2C+ fraction.

The germline V gene encodes CDR1 MDHEN and CDR2 SYDVKM. This CDR3 region has 13 residues. As concerns this clonotype: The antigen remains undetermined.

UMIs were included in TCR beta cDNA generated by 5'RACE template switching. TCRdb re-called the 5' RACE reads; one entry per CDR3 protein, DNA not given. This listing includes about 260,000 distinct CDR3 sequences. The clonotype was recovered from a woman between 18 and 75 years old in good health. The sequenced material came from blood T cells: a sorted CD56 or NKG2C T cell subset, CD4+ or CD8+ T cells, or bulk PBMC T cells (not recorded which). The chain employs TRBV28 and TRBJ2-7; checking the TCRdb D call of TRBD2 is not possible without DNA. The CDR3 region is CASSSLAAYEQYF. Full variable domain (rest looked up from reference TRBV28 and TRBJ2-7): DVKVTQSSRYLVKRTGEKVFLECVQDMDHENMFWYRQDPGLGLRLIYFSYDVKMKEKGDIPEGYSVSREKKERFSLILESASTNQTSMYLCASSSLAAYEQYFGPGTRLTVT.